This entry describes one T cell receptor beta chain. Its antigen remains unidentified. These data belong to a study of early T cells in non-severe SARS-CoV-2 infection. Study-wide context: Chains were unpaired, as sequencing was done on bulk RNA from unsorted whole blood. Findings and caveats of the study: VDJdb matching skewed toward anti-spike CD8 responses, missing private and CD4 specificities.

The protocol attached unique molecular identifiers to individual cDNA molecules. TCRdb independently ran MiXCR on the 5' RACE reads; one entry per CDR3 protein. The profile shows about 44,000 distinct CDR3 sequences, about 23% of them singletons. Germline V gene data show CDR1 as SEHNR and CDR2 as FQNEAQ (reference sequence). This CDR3 spans 15 amino acids. V was pared by 6 bases and J by 1 base, with 13 bases between. V is TRBV7-9 and J is TRBJ2-1; possibly TRBD2 for D (5 bases). The clonotype comes from an adult who was a healthcare worker with PCR-confirmed SARS-CoV-2 infection or an uninfected control (not recorded which). Sequences were derived from whole blood, sampled at baseline. The CDR3 DNA reads TGTGCCAGCAGTCCTGGCCGAGGGTCCTACAATGAGCAGTTCTTC. It is translated as CASSPGRGSYNEQFF.